Listed below are T cell receptor beta chains from one sample, sequenced in a study of cytotoxic CD8 clonotypes in ibrutinib-treated CLL. Data came from immunoSEQ multiplex PCR; TCRdb stores just in-frame clones and leaves some out. The table lists over 130,000 clones, 80% of them singletons, with approximately 7.6% in the top ten. This sample comprised PBMCs, obtained after 36 months of ibrutinib treatment. The receptors shown here come from a human donor with chronic lymphocytic leukemia. The CDR3 runs from the conserved cysteine through the conserved F or W. D genes are given only for firm matches. Rows give clone size only sometimes, using once, few, many, or a class for an expanded clone.

clone size: NA; J gene: TRBJ1-2; V gene: TRBV7-9; D gene: NA; CDR3 DNA: TGTGCCAGCAGCCCCTGGGCAGGTTCGGATGGCTACACCTTC; CDR3 protein: CASSPWAGSDGYTF
clone size: NA; J gene: TRBJ1-2; V gene: TRBV9; D gene: NA; CDR3 DNA: TGTGCCAGCAGCGTTGGATGGGCCCCATCGAACTATGGCTACACCTTC; CDR3 protein: CASSVGWAPSNYGYTF
clone size: NA; J gene: TRBJ1-2; V gene: TRBV5-1; D gene: TRBD1; CDR3 DNA: TGCGCCAGCAGCCTAGATGGACAGGGCCGCTACACCTTC; CDR3 protein: CASSLDGQGRYTF
clone size: NA; J gene: TRBJ2-3; V gene: TRBV5-1; D gene: NA; CDR3 DNA: TGCGCCAGCAGGAAAGGCGGCACAGATACGCAGTATTTT; CDR3 protein: CASRKGGTDTQYF
clone size: NA; J gene: TRBJ2-7; V gene: TRBV27; D gene: NA; CDR3 DNA: TGTGCCAGCAGTTTCTACGGATCCTACGAGCAGTACTTC; CDR3 protein: CASSFYGSYEQYF
clone size: NA; J gene: TRBJ2-5; V gene: TRBV25-1; D gene: NA; CDR3 DNA: TGTGCCAGCAGTGACCGGGGGGCCCAAGAGACCCAGTACTTC; CDR3 protein: CASSDRGAQETQYF
clone size: NA; J gene: TRBJ2-5; V gene: TRBV5-1; D gene: NA; CDR3 DNA: TGCGCCAGCAGCTTGACGCTAGCATCAGAGACCCAGTACTTC; CDR3 protein: CASSLTLASETQYF
clone size: few; J gene: TRBJ2-1; V gene: TRBV4-2; D gene: TRBD2; CDR3 DNA: TGTGCCAGCAGCCAAGAAGGGGCTAGCGGGCATAATGAGCAGTTCTTC; CDR3 protein: CASSQEGASGHNEQFF
clone size: NA; J gene: TRBJ2-3; V gene: TRBV2; D gene: NA; CDR3 DNA: TGTGCCAGCAGTATGCGGGACCTCACAGATACGCAGTATTTT; CDR3 protein: CASSMRDLTDTQYF
clone size: NA; J gene: TRBJ1-1; V gene: TRBV6-5; D gene: NA; CDR3 DNA: TGTGCCAGCAGTCCTGGATCGAACACTGAAGCTTTCTTT; CDR3 protein: CASSPGSNTEAFF
clone size: NA; J gene: TRBJ2-1; V gene: TRBV7-8; D gene: NA; CDR3 DNA: TGTGCCAGCAGAAACCCTAGCTCCTACAATGAGCAGTTCTTC; CDR3 protein: CASRNPSSYNEQFF